This T cell receptor beta chain was documented in a study of OX40 agonist ivuxolimab in advanced cancers. Study at large: Ivuxolimab was administered intravenously to patients at 0.01 to 10 mg/kg every 2 weeks.

The CDR3 contains 14 residues. The germline V gene encodes CDR1 SGHTA and CDR2 FQGNSA. The V and J ends lost 5 bases and 5 bases, in that order; junction bases with no gene match: 8. Sequencing used immunoSEQ multiplex PCR; TCRdb keeps in-frame clones, though not all of them. The repertoire includes about 48,000 clones, 79% of them detected once, and about 1.9% sits in the top ten. The sample here was CD4+ or CD8+ T cells sorted from blood, taken in a trial of the OX40 agonist ivuxolimab. The chain carries TRBV7-2 and TRBJ2-5; 7 bases map to TRBD2. The clonotype was recovered from an adult with an advanced solid tumor such as melanoma, head and neck, liver or kidney cancer. CDR3 coding DNA: TGTGCCAGCAGCCCAACTAGCGTAGCGGAGACCCAGTACTTC. It is translated as CASSPTSVAETQYF.